The 28 T cell receptor beta chains given below trace back to one sample, sequenced in a study of Graves' ophthalmopathy and Graves' hyperthyroidism. Amplification of TCR beta CDR3 regions used RNA transcripts. The workflow started with a first-round RT-PCR run with HTBI primers and then moved on to a second-round multiplex PCR. Each CDR3 protein is one row after TCRdb ran MiXCR on the multiplex PCR reads. The data show roughly 610,000 distinct CDR3 sequences, 20% to 25% seen once. The sample comprised peripheral blood. These receptors were taken from a woman aged 18 to 35 with stable Graves' hyperthyroidism. Some clones in this sample may be carry-over from other donors' samples.

This clonotype has ten or more counts. The chain couples TRBV6-2 or TRBV6-3 to TRBJ2-7, with 7 bases aligning to TRBD2. V was pared by 4 bases and J by 2 bases, with 2 bases of the junction left unmatched. This CDR3 is 13 amino acids long. The V gene's germline CDR1 is MNHEY and CDR2 SVGEGT. CDR3 loop: CASSLRETYEQYF. CDR3 bases: TGTGCCAGCAGTTTGCGGGAGACCTACGAGCAGTACTTC.

This clonotype was seen at least ten times. This rearrangement joins TRBV18 to TRBJ2-5; 10 bases line up with TRBD2. This CDR3 is 16 amino acids long. Germline trimming cut 0 bases from V and 4 bases from J; bases unmatched to any gene: 5. Germline V gene lookup returns CDR1 KGHSH and CDR2 LQKENI. CDR3 in amino acids: CASSPPSSGGGETQYF. The CDR3 DNA sequence: TGTGCCAGCTCACCACCCTCTAGCGGGGGCGGAGAGACCCAGTACTTC.

The count of this clonotype is one. The chain has TRBV6-1 and TRBJ1-1; D call uncertain. Germline V lookup: CDR1 MNHNS, CDR2 SASEGT. The CDR3 spans 13 residues. Trimming removed 1 base at V and 4 bases at J, with 7 bases between. This chain's CDR3 is CASSEVEVTEAFF. DNA for the CDR3: TGTGCCAGCAGTGAAGTGGAAGTCACTGAAGCTTTCTTT.

This clonotype was picked up many times. This chain connects TRBV12-3 or TRBV12-4 to TRBJ1-2; unclear D gene. The CDR3 has 15 residues. Trimming left V 8 bases short and J 0 bases short, with 16 bases between. CDR3 region: CASLNPLLANYGYTF. The CDR3 DNA reads as TGTGCCAGCCTAAATCCGCTCTTAGCTAACTATGGCTACACCTTC.

This clonotype has just a few counts. The V gene is TRBV28, the J gene TRBJ1-2; TRBD1 agrees at 7 bases. The CDR3 is 14 amino acids. CDR1 and CDR2 from the germline V gene are MDHEN and SYDVKM. Trimming cost V 6 bases and J 4 bases; bases outside gene matches: 8. The CDR3 coding sequence is TGTGCCAGCAGCCGACAGGGCTCGGGCTATGGCTACACCTTC. Residues: CASSRQGSGYGYTF.

This clonotype showed up just a few times. V usage is TRBV6-2 or TRBV6-3 and J usage is TRBJ1-2; 8 bases are shared with TRBD1. In germline, CDR1 is MNHEY, CDR2 SVGEGT. V lost 7 bases and J lost 4; bases outside the gene matches: 8. CDR3 size: 14 residues. CDR3 residues: CASTRGDRLYGYTF. The CDR3 region has the DNA TGTGCCAGCACCCGAGGGGACAGGCTCTATGGCTACACCTTC.

This clonotype was seen many times. The chain uses TRBV14 and TRBJ1-3; D is unresolved. Germline CDR1 SGHDN, CDR2 FVKESK. The germline V and J ends were trimmed by 1 base and 0 bases, with 13 bases remaining between them. This CDR3 is built from 17 residues. CDR3 nucleotides: TGTGCCAGCAGCCAAGTTTCGGGGTCCTACTCTGGAAACACCATATATTTT. Its translation: CASSQVSGSYSGNTIYF.

V gene TRBV3-1 combines with J gene TRBJ2-7; 10 nucleotides line up with TRBD2. Trimming removed 1 base from V and 1 base from J; junction bases left unmatched: 4. Germline V gene sequence: CDR1 LGHDT, CDR2 YNNKEL (reference sequence). The CDR3 loop spans 16 amino acids. DNA for the CDR3: TGTGCCAGCAGCCAAGTGGTAGCGGGGGGTTCCTACGAGCAGTACTTC. It encodes CASSQVVAGGSYEQYF.

This clonotype appeared once. The V and J genes are TRBV6-1 and TRBJ2-7; TRBD1 is a possible D gene (5 bases). CDR1 and CDR2 from the germline V gene are MNHNS and SASEGT. The V and J ends lost 6 bases and 3 bases respectively, with 15 bases between them. This CDR3 spans 14 amino acids. The CDR3 reads CASSRAGRVYEQYF. The CDR3 coding sequence is TGTGCCAGCAGCCGGGCCGGCAGGGTCTACGAGCAGTACTTC.

This clonotype has at least ten counts. The CDR3, as DNA: TGCAGTGCTAGAGTGACGGGACAGGGCGAACTACTGAACACTGAAGCTTTCTTT. It codes for CSARVTGQGELLNTEAFF. The V gene is TRBV20-1, the J gene TRBJ1-1; TRBD1 matches 9 bases. Trimming at V came to 1 base and at J to 0 bases, leaving 12 bases not matched to a gene. This CDR3 region has 18 residues. Germline V gene lookup returns CDR1 DFQATT and CDR2 SNEGSKA (reference sequence).

The sample holds many counts of this clonotype. The rearrangement joins TRBV6-5 to TRBJ2-3; perhaps TRBD1 as D (6 bases). V was trimmed by 6 bases and J by 2 bases, leaving 15 bases between them. CDR3 length: 15 residues. Germline V gene data show CDR1 as MNHEY and CDR2 as SVGAGI. DNA for the CDR3: TGTGCCAGCAGCCTAGGACAGATAGACACAGATACGCAGTATTTT. Amino acid sequence: CASSLGQIDTDTQYF.

This clonotype was seen only a few times. The CDR3 reads CASWTGGPNTGELFF. The CDR3 nucleotides read TGCGCCAGCTGGACAGGGGGGCCGAACACCGGGGAGCTGTTTTTT. The chain has TRBV5-1 and TRBJ2-2; TRBD1 matches at 10 bases. V lost 7 bases, J lost 0 bases, and 3 bases stayed unmatched. This CDR3 is 15 amino acids long. Germline loops: CDR1 SGHRS, CDR2 YFSETQ.

The chain uses TRBV4-2 and TRBJ2-6, with D maybe TRBD1 (6 bases). Trimming pared 1 base from V and 0 bases from J, leaving 13 bases between. The CDR3 runs to 18 residues. Germline loops: CDR1 LGHNA, CDR2 YNFKEQ. CDR3 sequence (DNA): TGTGCCAGCAGCCAAGGACAGGCGCCGATCTCTGGGGCCAACGTCCTGACTTTC. Protein: CASSQGQAPISGANVLTF.

This clonotype was seen many times. The CDR3: CASSPQTGRTQPQHF. CDR3 bases: TGTGCCAGCTCACCGCAGACAGGGCGGACACAGCCCCAGCATTTT. The rearrangement uses TRBV18 and TRBJ1-5; the match to TRBD1 covers 7 bases. Germline V CDR1 and CDR2: KGHSH, LQKENI. The CDR3 spans 15 residues. The ends lost 3 bases at V and 7 bases at J; junction bases unmatched: 9.

The rearrangement uses TRBV6-5 and TRBJ2-2, with D maybe TRBD1 (6 bases). The CDR3 length is 14 residues. Trimming left V 4 bases short and J 6 bases short, with 12 bases between. Germline CDR1 is MNHEY and CDR2 is SVGAGI. CDR3 protein: CASSSLPGAGELFF. The CDR3 region has the DNA TGTGCCAGCAGTTCCCTCCCAGGGGCCGGGGAGCTGTTTTTT.

This clonotype appeared a single time. The gene calls are TRBV5-1 and TRBJ1-1; D remains unclear. Between the trimmed V and J ends, which lost 7 bases and 1 base, there was a span of 14 bases. The germline gives CDR1 SGHRS, CDR2 YFSETQ. The CDR3 contains 14 residues. The CDR3: CASHHPEENTEAFF. CDR3 in DNA: TGCGCCAGCCACCACCCTGAAGAGAACACTGAAGCTTTCTTT. Full variable domain (missing parts from reference TRBV5-1 and TRBJ1-1): KAGVTQTPRYLIKTRGQQVTLSCSPISGHRSVSWYQQTPGQGLQFLFEYFSETQRNKGNFPGRFSGRQFSNSRSEMNVSTLELGDSALYLCASHHPEENTEAFFGQGTRLTVV.

Details on this clonotype: A much bigger clone sits one base away, suggesting this may be a read error. For the CDR3, the DNA is TGTGCCAGCAGTGATATCGGGACAGAAATATACGAGCAGTACTTC. Its translation is CASSDIGTEIYEQYF. The chain joins TRBV25-1 to TRBJ2-7; 7 bases line up with TRBD1. V trimming: 3 bases; J trimming: 4 bases; junction bases outside the gene matches: 9. Germline CDR1 is MGHDK and CDR2 is SYGVNS. CDR3 length: 15 residues.

This clonotype has only a few counts. The rearrangement uses TRBV30 and TRBJ1-2; 7 positions agree with TRBD1. With V trimmed by 3 bases and J by 4 bases, 5 bases remained unmatched. There are 13 residues in the CDR3. The germline V gene encodes CDR1 GTSNPN and CDR2 SVGIG (reference sequence). The CDR3: CAWRGQLPYGYTF. The CDR3 nucleotides are TGTGCCTGGAGGGGACAGCTCCCCTATGGCTACACCTTC.

This clonotype was counted at least ten times. This chain links TRBV12-3 or TRBV12-4 with TRBJ2-4; D gene ambiguous. V was clipped by 0 bases and J by 8 bases, with 17 bases between them. The CDR3 contains 16 residues. Written as DNA, the CDR3 is TGTGCCAGCAGTTTAGCGAGTGGCGGAACCCCATACATTCAGTACTTC. Amino acid sequence: CASSLASGGTPYIQYF.

V is TRBV28 and J is TRBJ2-2; 7 bases line up with TRBD1. Germline V gives CDR1 MDHEN, CDR2 SYDVKM. The CDR3 has 18 residues. Trimming at V came to 0 bases and at J to 7 bases, leaving 14 bases not matched to a gene. DNA of the CDR3: TGTGCCAGCAGTTTATGGATAGTAGGGGGCAAGATAAGCGGGGAGCTGTTTTTT. Its translation: CASSLWIVGGKISGELFF.

The chain links TRBV7-9 to TRBJ2-7; TRBD2 is a possible D gene (6 bases). The germline V gene encodes CDR1 SEHNR and CDR2 FQNEAQ (reference sequence). The CDR3 is made up of 13 amino acids. V was pared by 0 bases and J by 7 bases, with 10 bases between. The CDR3 DNA sequence: TGTGCCAGCAGCTTAGCGCGCGCGGGGGAGCAGTACTTC. Amino acids: CASSLARAGEQYF.

This clonotype was recorded at least ten times. The chain couples TRBV30 to TRBJ1-5; D possibly corresponds to TRBD1 (6 bases). This CDR3 is 14 amino acids long. V lost 0 bases and J lost 6, with 12 bases in between. The germline gives CDR1 GTSNPN, CDR2 SVGIG (reference sequence). The CDR3: CAWSVTRGGQPQHF. The CDR3 region has the DNA TGTGCCTGGAGTGTCACCAGGGGAGGTCAGCCCCAGCATTTT.

In its sample, this clonotype was seen many times. The rearrangement uses TRBV7-9 and TRBJ2-7; D ambiguous. Trimming pared 3 bases from V and 5 bases from J, leaving 5 bases between. This CDR3 comprises 11 residues. Germline V gene sequence: CDR1 SEHNR, CDR2 FQNEAQ (reference sequence). The CDR3 coding sequence is TGTGCCAGCAGCTTGTGGGACGAGCAGTACTTC. It yields the protein CASSLWDEQYF. The complete variable domain, with remaining parts taken from reference TRBV7-9 and TRBJ2-7, reads DTGVSQNPRHKITKRGQNVTFRCDPISEHNRLYWYRQTLGQGPEFLTYFQNEAQLEKSRLLSDRFSAERPKGSFSTLEIQRTEQGDSAMYLCASSLWDEQYFGPGTRLTVT.

DNA for the CDR3: TGCAGTGCTACCACCGGGACAGGGAACTACAATGAGCAGTTCTTC. It specifies CSATTGTGNYNEQFF. This chain uses TRBV20-1 with TRBJ2-1, with 9 bases identical to TRBD1. The V and J ends lost 4 bases and 3 bases, in that order; junction bases with no gene match: 7. The germline V gene has CDR1 DFQATT and CDR2 SNEGSKA (reference sequence). The CDR3 has 15 residues.

This clonotype has a count of ten or more. The V and J genes are TRBV12-3 or TRBV12-4 and TRBJ1-2; tentative D call: TRBD1 (5 bases). This CDR3 is built from 13 residues. The ends were cut back, 4 bases at V and 6 bases at J, with 12 bases in the middle. The CDR3 nucleotides read TGTGCCAGCAGTTCCTGGGGCGCCAATGGCTACACCTTC. As protein: CASSSWGANGYTF.

There are many counts of this clonotype. The genes are TRBV30 and TRBJ1-5; the D is unclear. Trimming cost V 0 bases and J 2 bases, with 8 bases left between them. The germline V gene encodes CDR1 GTSNPN and CDR2 SVGIG (reference sequence). The CDR3 consists of 14 residues. CDR3 DNA sequence: TGTGCCTGGAGTGTAGCCGGGGGCAATCAGCCCCAGCATTTT. It specifies CAWSVAGGNQPQHF.

This clonotype was seen ten or more times. V gene TRBV6-5 combines with J gene TRBJ2-5; D not resolved. This CDR3 region has 16 residues. Looked up from germline, CDR1 is MNHEY and CDR2 is SVGAGI. V was trimmed by 1 base and J by 5 bases, leaving 17 bases between them. The CDR3 here is CASSYYSAQIWETQYF. Here the CDR3 DNA reads TGTGCCAGCAGTTACTATTCAGCGCAAATTTGGGAGACCCAGTACTTC.

This clonotype showed up many times. The V gene is TRBV4-1, the J gene TRBJ2-5, with TRBD2 matching over 7 bases. This CDR3 has 15 residues. The V gene end was trimmed by 3 bases and the J gene end by 2 bases; junction bases not matched to a gene: 6. The germline gives CDR1 MGHRA, CDR2 YSYEKL. CDR3 loop: CASSHPPGGQETQYF. Here the CDR3 DNA reads TGCGCCAGCAGCCACCCCCCGGGGGGACAAGAGACCCAGTACTTC.